Listed below are T cell receptor beta chains from one sample, sequenced in a study of blood T cell repertoires in COVID-19. TCRdb's copy holds only in-frame clones and misses some; the assay was immunoSEQ multiplex PCR. The sample has about 160,000 clones, approximately 87% seen once. Sequenced: peripheral blood. All receptors come from a woman aged 70-85 years with COVID-19, enrolled during active disease. CDR3s include the opening cysteine and the closing phenylalanine or tryptophan. D genes are given only for firm matches. The size of a clone is reported for some rows only, either as once, few or many, or as a class for expanded clones.

TRBD1 | . | TRBJ2-7 | TRBV18 | TGTGCCAGCTCACCGACTAGACAGGGGAGGAACTACGAGCAGTACTTC | CASSPTRQGRNYEQYF
. | . | TRBJ2-3 | TRBV5-6 | TGTGCCAGCAGCACCTCAGGGAGCACAGATACGCAGTATTTT | CASSTSGSTDTQYF
. | . | TRBJ1-1 | TRBV10-3 | TGTGCCACCTCGACGGGGAACACTGAAGCTTTCTTT | CATSTGNTEAFF
TRBD2 | . | TRBJ2-3 | TRBV28 | TGTGCCAGCAGTCTAGAGCGGGGGCGCACAGATACGCAGTATTTT | CASSLERGRTDTQYF
. | once | TRBJ1-5 | TRBV30 | TGTGCCTGGAGCCTAGAAACAGGGAATCAGCCCCAGCATTTT | CAWSLETGNQPQHF
TRBD2 | . | TRBJ2-2 | TRBV19 | TGTGCCGCCCGGTTGGGACAGACGACTAGCGGGGGGCCGAACACCGGGGAGCTGTTTTTT | CAARLGQTTSGGPNTGELFF
. | . | TRBJ1-1 | TRBV19 | TGTGCCAGTAGCAGGGGTATGAACACTGAAGCTTTCTTT | CASSRGMNTEAFF
. | once | TRBJ1-6 | TRBV18 | TGTGCCAGCTCACCACCGGGCGACAGGAATTCACCCCTCCACTTT | CASSPPGDRNSPLHF
TRBD2 | . | TRBJ2-5 | TRBV28 | TGTGCCAGCAGCAAGGGAGGGGAGACCCAGTACTTC | CASSKGGETQYF
. | . | TRBJ2-7 | TRBV7-8 | TGTGCCAGCAGCTTACAATGGGACACCTCCTACGAGCAGTACTTC | CASSLQWDTSYEQYF
TRBD1 | . | TRBJ1-2 | TRBV30 | TGTGCCTGGACCGCGGACAGGGTTCATAATGGCTACACCTTC | CAWTADRVHNGYTF
TRBD1 | few | TRBJ1-6 | TRBV19 | TGTGCCAGTAGTTTCCGGACAGGGATAGATTCACCCCTCCACTTT | CASSFRTGIDSPLHF
TRBD2 | . | TRBJ2-3 | TRBV6-5 | TGTGCCAGCAGTCGGACTAGTCCAGATACGCAGTATTTT | CASSRTSPDTQYF
. | . | TRBJ1-6 | TRBV5-8 | TGTGCCAGCAGCACTCGGACGGGGATCTCCTATAATTCACCCCTCCACTTT | CASSTRTGISYNSPLHF
TRBD1 | . | TRBJ2-6 | TRBV7-9 | TGTGCCAGCAGCTTAGTTGGACAGGGGATCTCTGGGGCCAACGTCCTGACTTTC | CASSLVGQGISGANVLTF
. | . | TRBJ1-4 | TRBV6-5 | TGTGCCAGCAGTTCACAAGGGGAATCGTGGGAAAAACTGTTTTTT | CASSSQGESWEKLFF
. | . | TRBJ1-4 | TRBV3-1/TRBV3-2 | TGTGCCAGCAGCCACGAATCAGCAACTAATGAAAAACTGTTTTTT | CASSHESATNEKLFF
TRBD1 | . | TRBJ2-5 | TRBV30 | TGTGCCTGGAGCAAATGGGACAGGGTCCAAGAGACCCAGTACTTC | CAWSKWDRVQETQYF
. | . | TRBJ1-5 | TRBV3-1/TRBV3-2 | TGTGCCAGCAGCCTACCGGACAGCGACCCCGATAGCAATCAGCCCCAGCATTTT | CASSLPDSDPDSNQPQHF
TRBD1 | few | TRBJ1-1 | TRBV11-2 | TGTGCCAGCAGGTCCACCGGGACAGTAGCTGAAGCTTTCTTT | CASRSTGTVAEAFF
TRBD2 | . | TRBJ2-5 | TRBV10-2 | TGCGCCAGCAGTGAGTCTTGGTCGGGGGGACTTAGAGAGACCCAGTACTTC | CASSESWSGGLRETQYF
. | . | TRBJ1-2 | TRBV7-5 | TGTGCCAGAACCCGGGACAATCTTGGCTACACCTTC | CARTRDNLGYTF
. | . | TRBJ1-4 | TRBV2 | TGTGCCAGCAGTGAAAGGCCCCAAGGGGGTGAAAAACTGTTTTTT | CASSERPQGGEKLFF
TRBD2 | . | TRBJ2-1 | TRBV5-1 | TGCGCCAGCAGCTGGCCCCTAGCGGGGGGGTGGAATGAGCAGTTCTTC | CASSWPLAGGWNEQFF
TRBD1 | . | TRBJ2-7 | TRBV11-2 | TGTGCCAGCAGCTTGGGGACAGGGTCCTACGAGCAGTACTTC | CASSLGTGSYEQYF
TRBD1 | . | TRBJ1-1 | TRBV9 | TGTGCCAGCAGCCCGAGCGGAACAGGGGGGGGTACTGAAGCTTTCTTT | CASSPSGTGGGTEAFF
. | . | TRBJ1-1 | TRBV7-8 | TGTGCCAGCAGCTTAGATTTGCGGGGGAACACTGAAGCTTTCTTT | CASSLDLRGNTEAFF
. | once | TRBJ2-1 | TRBV5-1 | TGCGCCAGCAGCTTGGAGGCCCCTCAGGCCTACAATGAGCAGTTCTTC | CASSLEAPQAYNEQFF
TRBD1 | . | TRBJ1-1 | TRBV6-6 | TGTGCCAGCAGTCACCGATCACAGGGGTGGGAGAACACTGAAGCTTTCTTT | CASSHRSQGWENTEAFF
TRBD1 | . | TRBJ1-2 | TRBV7-3 | TGTGCCAGCAGCTTATGGGGACAGCGCGGAGGCTACACCTTC | CASSLWGQRGGYTF
TRBD2 | . | TRBJ2-1 | TRBV11-3 | TGTGCCAGCAGCTTAGGACTAGCGGGGGTGGGTGAGCAGTTCTTC | CASSLGLAGVGEQFF
. | . | TRBJ2-3 | TRBV12-5 | TGTGCTAGTGATAGCGGAACGACAGATACGCAGTATTTT | CASDSGTTDTQYF
. | . | TRBJ1-6 | TRBV25-1 | TGTGCCAGCAGTGGTACGGGGGAGCATTCACCCCTCCACTTT | CASSGTGEHSPLHF
. | few | TRBJ1-2 | TRBV10-3 | TGTGCCATCAGGGACAGAACTCCTTACAACTATGGCTACACCTTC | CAIRDRTPYNYGYTF
TRBD1 | . | TRBJ1-4 | TRBV24-1 | TGTGCCACCAGTGAGGGACAGGGGAGGGTTAATGAAAAACTGTTTTTT | CATSEGQGRVNEKLFF
TRBD2 | few | TRBJ2-3 | TRBV5-8 | TGTGCCAGCAGCTTGGTGCGGGGGGCTTGGGATACGCAGTATTTT | CASSLVRGAWDTQYF
. | once | TRBJ1-3 | TRBV9 | TGTGCCAGCAGCGTAGTGTTAGGAAACACCATATATTTT | CASSVVLGNTIYF
. | . | TRBJ1-5 | TRBV9 | TGTGCCAGCAGCGGGAGGGGAAGCAATCAGCCCCAGCATTTT | CASSGRGSNQPQHF
TRBD1 | . | TRBJ2-1 | TRBV5-4 | TGTGCCAGCAGCTTGCGGGACAGGGAAAATGAGCAGTTCTTC | CASSLRDRENEQFF